The 3 T cell receptor beta chains reported below all come from one sample, sequenced in a study of identical twins. TCRdb re-analysed the 5' RACE reads in MiXCR, keeping a single row per CDR3 protein. In the table there are hundreds of thousands of distinct CDR3 sequences, less than 10% of which are singletons. These data also formed part of another study, on yellow fever vaccine responses in identical twins.

Input material: PBMCs. Receptor source: a woman aged 18-29 years in good health.

The rearrangement joins TRBV27 to TRBJ2-3, with D uncertain. This CDR3 comprises 14 residues. Germline assignment: CDR1 MNHEY and CDR2 SMNVEV (reference sequence). Trimming removed 2 bases from V and 5 bases from J, with 11 bases in between. The CDR3 region is CASSLAVPGDTQYF. CDR3 coding DNA: TGTGCCAGCAGTTTAGCGGTTCCGGGAGATACGCAGTATTTT.

This clonotype was counted many times. The chain recombines TRBV7-9 with TRBJ2-1, with D possibly called TRBD1 or TRBD2 (5 bases each). Germline V gives CDR1 SEHNR, CDR2 FQNEAQ (reference sequence). Trimming left V 5 bases short and J 11 bases short, with 22 bases between. There are 15 residues in the CDR3. The CDR3 loop is CASSLPMRGLLKQFF. The CDR3 bases are TGTGCCAGCAGCCTCCCCATGAGGGGCCTGTTGAAGCAGTTCTTC.

There are many counts of this clonotype. The chain links TRBV7-9 to TRBJ1-5; 7 bases are a match to TRBD1. The junction had 7 bases not matched to a gene; V was cut back by 4 bases and J by 4 bases. The CDR3 covers 15 residues. The germline V gene has CDR1 SEHNR and CDR2 FQNEAQ (reference sequence). The CDR3 sequence: CASSSRGDWNQPQHF. The CDR3 DNA is TGTGCCAGCAGCTCCAGGGGGGATTGGAATCAGCCCCAGCATTTT. Full variable domain (rest looked up from reference TRBV7-9 and TRBJ1-5): DTGVSQNPRHKITKRGQNVTFRCDPISEHNRLYWYRQTLGQGPEFLTYFQNEAQLEKSRLLSDRFSAERPKGSFSTLEIQRTEQGDSAMYLCASSSRGDWNQPQHFGDGTRLSIL.